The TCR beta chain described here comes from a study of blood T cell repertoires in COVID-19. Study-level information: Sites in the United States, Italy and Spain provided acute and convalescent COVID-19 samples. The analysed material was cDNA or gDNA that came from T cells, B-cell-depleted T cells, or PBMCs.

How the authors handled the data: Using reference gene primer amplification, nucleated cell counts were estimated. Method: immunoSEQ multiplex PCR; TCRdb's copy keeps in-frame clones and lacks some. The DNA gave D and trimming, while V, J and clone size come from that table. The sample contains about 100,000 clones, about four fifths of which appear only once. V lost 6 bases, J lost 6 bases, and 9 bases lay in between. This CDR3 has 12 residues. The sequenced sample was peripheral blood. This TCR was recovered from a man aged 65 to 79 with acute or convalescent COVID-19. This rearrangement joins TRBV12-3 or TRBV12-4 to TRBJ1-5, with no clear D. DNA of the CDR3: TGTGCCAGCAGGGGAGGAAGTCAGCCCCAGCATTTT. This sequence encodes CASRGGSQPQHF.